This T cell receptor beta chain was found in a study of cytotoxic CD8 clonotypes in ibrutinib-treated CLL. Study overall: Responses: roughly 25 partial, 2 complete; after median roughly 68 months, 14 stayed remitted, roughly 12 progressed. Productive templates per sample averaged approximately 250,000; productive rearrangements, 80,000 to 95,000. Study results and limitations: Public clonotypes were uncommon and contracted or stayed stable on treatment.

Germline V gene lookup returns CDR1 DFQATT and CDR2 SNEGSKA (reference sequence). There are 11 residues in the CDR3. The V gene lost 4 bases and the J gene lost 6 bases, with 6 bases spanning the gap. TCRdb's table, derived via immunoSEQ multiplex PCR, lists solely in-frame clones and lacks some. Seen here are under 200,000 clones, under 90% observed once, and the top ten hold 3.5% to 5.5%. This clone was found many times. Its cognate antigen is unknown. The receptor was derived from a human donor with chronic lymphocytic leukemia. The specimen was PBMCs, collected after 24 months of ibrutinib treatment. The genes are TRBV20-1 and TRBJ1-4, with D possibly matching TRBD1 (6 bases). DNA for the CDR3: TGCAGTGCTAAGGGGGATGAAAAACTGTTTTTT. Translating it yields CSAKGDEKLFF.